This T cell receptor beta chain was recorded in a study of beta chain features in type 1 diabetes. The isolated RNA, all of it, was reverse transcribed, so expressed TCRB transcripts were what got sequenced. Using immunoSEQ multiplex PCR, the repertoire was profiled, and TCRdb retains in-frame clones only, with some absent. The table records 630,000 or so clones, over 13% of them present only once. For this clone: Its antigen is not identified. Its ends do not fully match the called genes, so a read error is possible.

General study findings and limits: People with Type 1 diabetes carried modestly yet significantly shorter TCRB CDR3s in all four CD4+ subsets.

The germline gives CDR1 GTSNPN, CDR2 SVGIG (reference sequence). This CDR3 has 11 residues. Material for sequencing was naive CD4+ T cells from blood. The chain combines TRBV30 with TRBJ2-1; D remains ambiguous. This receptor was identified in a man younger than 35 with type 1 diabetes. The CDR3 loop reads CAWSRINEQVF. The DNA of the CDR3 is TGTGCCTGGAGTCGAATAAATGAGCAGGTCTTC.